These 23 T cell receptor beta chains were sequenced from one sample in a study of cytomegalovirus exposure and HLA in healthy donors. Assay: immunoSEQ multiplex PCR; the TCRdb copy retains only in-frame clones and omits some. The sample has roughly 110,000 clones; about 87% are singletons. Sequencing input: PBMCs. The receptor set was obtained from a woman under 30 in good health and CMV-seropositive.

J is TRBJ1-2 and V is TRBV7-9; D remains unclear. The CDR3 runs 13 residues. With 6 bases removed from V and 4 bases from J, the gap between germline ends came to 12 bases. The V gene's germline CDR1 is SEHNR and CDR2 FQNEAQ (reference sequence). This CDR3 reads CASSLEGTYGYTF. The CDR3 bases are TGTGCCAGCAGTCTTGAGGGAACCTATGGCTACACCTTC.

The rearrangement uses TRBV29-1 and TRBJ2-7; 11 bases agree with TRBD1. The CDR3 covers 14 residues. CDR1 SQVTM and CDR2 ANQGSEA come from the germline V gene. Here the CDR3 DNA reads TGCAGTGCGGTAAGGGGACAGGGGGCCTACGAGCAGTACTTC. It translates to CSAVRGQGAYEQYF.

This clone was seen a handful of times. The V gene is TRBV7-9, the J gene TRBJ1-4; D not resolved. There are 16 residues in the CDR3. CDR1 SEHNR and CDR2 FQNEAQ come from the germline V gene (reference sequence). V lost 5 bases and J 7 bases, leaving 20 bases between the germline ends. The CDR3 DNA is TGTGCCAGCAGCGCCGCCGGATGGGATGGGAGTGAAAAACTGTTTTTT. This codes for CASSAAGWDGSEKLFF. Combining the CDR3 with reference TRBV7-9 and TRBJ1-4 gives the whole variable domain DTGVSQNPRHKITKRGQNVTFRCDPISEHNRLYWYRQTLGQGPEFLTYFQNEAQLEKSRLLSDRFSAERPKGSFSTLEIQRTEQGDSAMYLCASSAAGWDGSEKLFFGSGTQLSVL.

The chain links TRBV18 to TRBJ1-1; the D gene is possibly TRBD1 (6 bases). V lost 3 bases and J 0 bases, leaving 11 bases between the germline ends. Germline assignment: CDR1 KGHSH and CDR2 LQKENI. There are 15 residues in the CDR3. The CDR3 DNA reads TGTGCCAGCTCACCCCTCGACAGGTTGAACACTGAAGCTTTCTTT. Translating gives CASSPLDRLNTEAFF.

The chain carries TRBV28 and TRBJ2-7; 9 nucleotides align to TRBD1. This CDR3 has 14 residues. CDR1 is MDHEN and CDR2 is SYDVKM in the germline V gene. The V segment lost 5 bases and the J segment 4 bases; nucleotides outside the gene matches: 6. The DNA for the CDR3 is TGTGCCAGCAGTCCTAGACAGGGGGGGTACGAGCAGTACGTC. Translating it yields CASSPRQGGYEQYV.

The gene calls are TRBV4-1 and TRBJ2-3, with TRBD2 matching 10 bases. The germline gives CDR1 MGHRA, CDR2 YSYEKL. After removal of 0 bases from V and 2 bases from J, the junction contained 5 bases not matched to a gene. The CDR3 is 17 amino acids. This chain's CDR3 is CASSQEAAGGTTDTQYF. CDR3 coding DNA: TGCGCCAGCAGCCAAGAAGCAGCGGGGGGGACCACAGATACGCAGTATTTT.

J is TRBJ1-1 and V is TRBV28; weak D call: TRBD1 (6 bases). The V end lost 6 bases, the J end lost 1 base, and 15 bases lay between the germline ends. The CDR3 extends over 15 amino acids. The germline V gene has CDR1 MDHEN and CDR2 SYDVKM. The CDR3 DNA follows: TGTGCCAGCAGCCTCGGGGGGGGCTCGAACACTGAAGCTTTCTTT. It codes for CASSLGGGSNTEAFF.

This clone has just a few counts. CDR3 sequence reads: CASSPLSGYTF. In nucleotides, the CDR3 is TGTGCCAGCAGTCCCCTCAGTGGCTACACCTTC. V usage is TRBV28 and J usage is TRBJ1-2; D not resolved. Trimming removed 5 bases from V and 7 bases from J, with 8 bases in between. The V gene's germline CDR1 is MDHEN and CDR2 SYDVKM. CDR3 length: 11 residues.

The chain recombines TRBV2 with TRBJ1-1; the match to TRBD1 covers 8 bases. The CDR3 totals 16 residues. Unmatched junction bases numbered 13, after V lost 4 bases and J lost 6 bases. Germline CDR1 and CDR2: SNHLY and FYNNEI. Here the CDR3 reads CASSVRGRGLGAEAFF. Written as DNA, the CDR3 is TGTGCCAGCAGTGTGCGGGGCAGGGGGCTTGGTGCTGAAGCTTTCTTT.

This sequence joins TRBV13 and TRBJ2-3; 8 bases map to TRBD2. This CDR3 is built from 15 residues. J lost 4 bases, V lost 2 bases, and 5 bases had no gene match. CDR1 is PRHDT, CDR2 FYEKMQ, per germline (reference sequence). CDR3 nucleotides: TGTGCCAGCAGCTTAAGAGCGGGGGAAGCAGATACGCAGTATTTT. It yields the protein CASSLRAGEADTQYF.

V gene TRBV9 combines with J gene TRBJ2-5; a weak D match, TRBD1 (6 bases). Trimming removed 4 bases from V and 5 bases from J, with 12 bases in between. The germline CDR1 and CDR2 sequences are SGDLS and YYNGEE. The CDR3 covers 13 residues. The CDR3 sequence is CASSWTEMETQYF. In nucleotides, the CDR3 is TGTGCCAGCAGCTGGACAGAGATGGAGACCCAGTACTTC.

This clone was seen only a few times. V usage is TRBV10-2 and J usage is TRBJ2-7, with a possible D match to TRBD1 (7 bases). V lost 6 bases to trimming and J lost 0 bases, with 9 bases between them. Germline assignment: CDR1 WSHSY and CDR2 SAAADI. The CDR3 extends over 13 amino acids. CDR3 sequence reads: CASRRDSSYEQYV. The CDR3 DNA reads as TGCGCCAGCAGGCGGGACAGCTCCTACGAGCAGTACGTC.

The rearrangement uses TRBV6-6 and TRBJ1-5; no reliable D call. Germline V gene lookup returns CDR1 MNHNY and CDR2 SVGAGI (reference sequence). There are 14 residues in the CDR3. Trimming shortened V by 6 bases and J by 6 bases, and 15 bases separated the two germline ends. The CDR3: CASSPGDASQPQHF. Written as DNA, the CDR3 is TGTGCCAGCAGCCCCGGGGATGCGTCTCAGCCCCAGCATTTT.

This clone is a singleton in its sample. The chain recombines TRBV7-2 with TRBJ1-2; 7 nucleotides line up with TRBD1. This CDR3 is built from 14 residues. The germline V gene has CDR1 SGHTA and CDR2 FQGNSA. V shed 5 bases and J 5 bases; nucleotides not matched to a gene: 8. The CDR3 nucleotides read TGTGCCAGCAGCGTCCGGGACAGTTTTTATGGCTACACCTTC. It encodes CASSVRDSFYGYTF.

CDR3 sequence: CATSRDRDRVVEKLFF. DNA of the CDR3: TGTGCCACCAGCAGAGACCGGGACAGGGTAGTTGAAAAACTGTTTTTT. The chain carries TRBV15 and TRBJ1-4, with 9 bases matching TRBD1. Germline values: CDR1 LNHNV, CDR2 YYDKDF (reference sequence). The V gene end was trimmed by 0 bases and the J gene end by 7 bases; junction bases not matched to a gene: 6. This CDR3 spans 16 amino acids. The variable domain in full, completed from reference TRBV15 and TRBJ1-4, reads DAMVIQNPRYQVTQFGKPVTLSCSQTLNHNVMYWYQQKSSQAPKLLFHYYDKDFNNEADTPDNFQSRRPNTSFCFLDIRSPGLGDTAMYLCATSRDRDRVVEKLFFGSGTQLSVL.

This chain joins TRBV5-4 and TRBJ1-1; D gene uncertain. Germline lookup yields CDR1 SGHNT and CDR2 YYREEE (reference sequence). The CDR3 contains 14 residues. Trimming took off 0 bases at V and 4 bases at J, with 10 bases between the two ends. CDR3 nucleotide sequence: TGTGCCAGCAGCTTGGCCGGGGTGAGCACTGAAGCTTTCTTT. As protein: CASSLAGVSTEAFF.

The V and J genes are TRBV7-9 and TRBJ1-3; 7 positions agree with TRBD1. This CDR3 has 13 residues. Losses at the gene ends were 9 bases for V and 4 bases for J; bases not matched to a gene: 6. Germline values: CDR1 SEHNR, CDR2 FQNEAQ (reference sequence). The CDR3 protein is CARDTGAGNTIYF. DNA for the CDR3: TGTGCCAGGGACACAGGGGCAGGAAACACCATATATTTT.

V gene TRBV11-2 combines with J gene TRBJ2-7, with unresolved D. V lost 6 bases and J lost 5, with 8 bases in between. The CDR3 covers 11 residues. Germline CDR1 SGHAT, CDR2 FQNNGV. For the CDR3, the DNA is TGTGCCAGCAGATATATCCACGAGCAGTACTTC. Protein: CASRYIHEQYF.

The CDR3 protein is CASSVLNEKLFF. In DNA, the CDR3 is TGTGCCAGCTCCGTACTTAATGAAAAACTGTTTTTT. V and J are TRBV28 and TRBJ1-4; D gene ambiguous. The CDR3 is made up of 12 amino acids. CDR1 is MDHEN, CDR2 SYDVKM, per germline. Trimming pared 8 bases from V and 4 bases from J, leaving 8 bases between.

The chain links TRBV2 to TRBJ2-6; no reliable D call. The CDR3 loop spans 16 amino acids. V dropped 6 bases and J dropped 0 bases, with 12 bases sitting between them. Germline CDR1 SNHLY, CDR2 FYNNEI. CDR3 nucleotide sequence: TGTGCCAGCAGACTACTCATAATCTCTGGGGCCAACGTCCTGACTTTC. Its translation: CASRLLIISGANVLTF.

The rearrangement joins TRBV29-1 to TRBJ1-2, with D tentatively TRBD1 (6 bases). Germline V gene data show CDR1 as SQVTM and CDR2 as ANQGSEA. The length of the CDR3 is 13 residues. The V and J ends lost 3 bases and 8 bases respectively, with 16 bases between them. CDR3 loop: CSVDWGLQEGYTF. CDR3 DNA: TGCAGCGTTGACTGGGGGCTCCAAGAGGGCTACACCTTC.

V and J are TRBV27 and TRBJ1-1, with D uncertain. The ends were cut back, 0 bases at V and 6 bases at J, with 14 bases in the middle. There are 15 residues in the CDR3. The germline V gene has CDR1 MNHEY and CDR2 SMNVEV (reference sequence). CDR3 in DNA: TGTGCCAGCAGTTTATCGAGTAGTGTATCCGCTGAAGCTTTCTTT. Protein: CASSLSSSVSAEAFF.

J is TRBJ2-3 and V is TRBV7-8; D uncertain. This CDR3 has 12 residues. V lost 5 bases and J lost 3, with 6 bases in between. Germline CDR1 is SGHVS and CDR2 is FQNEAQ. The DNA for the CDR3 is TGTGCCAGCAGCCCCGGGACAGATACGCAGTATTTT. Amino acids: CASSPGTDTQYF. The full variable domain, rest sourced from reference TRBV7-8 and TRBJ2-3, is GAGVSQSPRYKVAKRGQDVALRCDPISGHVSLFWYQQALGQGPEFLTYFQNEAQLDKSGLPSDRFFAERPEGSVSTLKIQRTQQEDSAVYLCASSPGTDTQYFGPGTRLTVL.